This is a list of T cell receptor beta chains from one sample in a study of blood T cell repertoires in COVID-19. Some clones are missing from TCRdb's copy, which holds only in-frame ones; the method was immunoSEQ multiplex PCR. The sample yields approximately 300,000 clones, more than 75% seen once. The specimen sequenced was PBMCs or T cells enriched from blood (not recorded which). The receptors originated from a man aged 55 to 70 who had recovered from COVID-19. Each CDR3 is given with its conserved first and last residue. A D gene is named only where the DNA matches it firmly. Clone size is not always given. Where it is, it says once, few, many or a class for expanded clones.

V gene,clone size,J gene,D gene,CDR3 DNA,CDR3 protein
TRBV9,once,TRBJ1-1,NA,TGTGCCAGCAGCGTAGATGCAGTGAACACTGAAGCTTTCTTT,CASSVDAVNTEAFF
TRBV27,NA,TRBJ1-1,TRBD1,TGTGCCAGCAGGGGACAGACGCTGAGCACTGAAGCTTTCTTT,CASRGQTLSTEAFF
TRBV7-2,NA,TRBJ2-7,TRBD2,TGTGCCAGCAGCTCCCAATCAATCGCGGGGGGCTCCTACGAGCAGTACTTC,CASSSQSIAGGSYEQYF
TRBV5-1,NA,TRBJ2-1,NA,TGCGCCAGCAGCTTGGGGCTCAGCAATGAGCAGTTCTTC,CASSLGLSNEQFF
TRBV5-4,NA,TRBJ2-2,TRBD2,TGTGCCAGCAGCTTAGGGACTAGCGGAACCGGGGAGCTGTTTTTT,CASSLGTSGTGELFF
TRBV27,NA,TRBJ1-2,NA,TGTGCCAGCAGAGACGGGGGCTATGGCTACACCTTC,CASRDGGYGYTF
TRBV7-9,NA,TRBJ1-3,TRBD1,TGTGCCAGCAGCTCCGGGACAGGGGGAAACACCATATATTTT,CASSSGTGGNTIYF
TRBV9,NA,TRBJ2-2,NA,TGTGCCAGCAGCCAGAACACCGGGGAGCTGTTTTTT,CASSQNTGELFF
TRBV19,once,TRBJ1-2,NA,TGTGCCAGTAGTATCTCGGGACAACTTTTCTCTAACTATGGCTACACCTTC,CASSISGQLFSNYGYTF
TRBV9,NA,TRBJ1-4,NA,TGTGCCAGCCGAACTAATGAAAAACTGTTTTTT,CASRTNEKLFF
TRBV30,NA,TRBJ1-1,TRBD1,TGTGCCTGGAGGGCAAGGGGGCCCACTGAAGCTTTCTTT,CAWRARGPTEAFF
TRBV30,NA,TRBJ2-7,NA,TGTGCCCGGGGCAGGGGGGACGAGCAGTACTTC,CARGRGDEQYF
TRBV7-9,NA,TRBJ2-7,NA,TGTGCCAGCAGCCGAGCGAGGTTCTCCTACGAGCAGTACTTC,CASSRARFSYEQYF
TRBV13,once,TRBJ1-1,TRBD1,TGTGCCAGCAGCTTAGGGGACAGGGTGAACACTGAAGCTTTCTTT,CASSLGDRVNTEAFF
TRBV7-2,NA,TRBJ2-1,NA,TGTGCCAGCAGCTTAGTATCGGGGTCGGGTGAGCAGTTCTTC,CASSLVSGSGEQFF
TRBV30,NA,TRBJ1-1,TRBD1,TGTGCCTGGAGCACGGGACAGGGGGCGAGAGGTAGCACTGAAGCTTTCTTT,CAWSTGQGARGSTEAFF
TRBV18,few,TRBJ1-3,TRBD1,TGTGCCAGCTCACCGACCCCCCGGGACAGGATAAACACCATATATTTT,CASSPTPRDRINTIYF
TRBV5-4,NA,TRBJ1-1,NA,TGTGCCAGCAGCTGGGGCTTTATGAACACTGAAGCTTTCTTT,CASSWGFMNTEAFF
TRBV24-1,NA,TRBJ1-4,NA,TGTGCCACCAGTGATACAGGTTTCACAACTAATGAAAAACTGTTTTTT,CATSDTGFTTNEKLFF
TRBV5-8,NA,TRBJ1-2,NA,TGTGCCAGCAGCTTGGCCGGTCGTAACTATGGCTACACCTTC,CASSLAGRNYGYTF
TRBV2,NA,TRBJ1-1,NA,TGTGCCAGCAGGCATTTGTCAGGGGTCACTGAAGCTTTCTTT,CASRHLSGVTEAFF
TRBV12-3/TRBV12-4,NA,TRBJ1-2,NA,TGTGCCAGCAGTAAACAGGATAACTATGGCTACACCTTC,CASSKQDNYGYTF
TRBV30,NA,TRBJ2-7,TRBD2,TGTGCCTGGAGTGTATACAGCGGGAACTCCTACGAGCAGTACTTC,CAWSVYSGNSYEQYF
TRBV11-2,NA,TRBJ2-3,NA,TGTGCCAGCAACTACAGGGGGGGTGTCGACGGAGAGCAGTATTTT,CASNYRGGVDGEQYF
TRBV11-2,NA,TRBJ1-1,NA,TGTGCCAGCAGCTTAGAGGGGCGGCAAAACACTGAAGCTTTCTTT,CASSLEGRQNTEAFF
TRBV27,NA,TRBJ1-6,TRBD1,TGTGCCAGCAGTTTAAGTGCGACAGGGGTTTCACCCCTCCACTTT,CASSLSATGVSPLHF
TRBV4-1,NA,TRBJ1-2,NA,TGCGCCAGCAGCCAAGTCGGAGGCGACTATGGCTACACCTTC,CASSQVGGDYGYTF
TRBV7-9,NA,TRBJ1-4,NA,TGTGCCAGCAGCTGGGGCAGGGATAATGAAAAACTGTTTTTT,CASSWGRDNEKLFF
TRBV27,NA,TRBJ2-1,NA,TGTGCCAGCAGTTTTTTAGCTTACCTCAATGAGCAGTTCTTC,CASSFLAYLNEQFF
TRBV7-8,NA,TRBJ2-4,NA,TGTGCCAGCAGCCCCTTAGCGGTAGAAAACATTCAGTACTTC,CASSPLAVENIQYF
TRBV6-5,NA,TRBJ1-5,TRBD1,TGTGCCAGCAGGATAGACCGGGACAGGAGACAGCCCCAGCATTTT,CASRIDRDRRQPQHF
TRBV4-2,NA,TRBJ1-3,NA,TGTGCCAGCAGCCAAGATATACATCTTGGAAACACCATATATTTT,CASSQDIHLGNTIYF
TRBV2,NA,TRBJ2-5,NA,TGTGCCAGCAGCGGTGGGGGTGGGGGCCCGTTGGAGACCCAGTACTTC,CASSGGGGGPLETQYF
TRBV27,NA,TRBJ2-5,TRBD1,TGTGCCAGCAGTCCTCGGGACAGGGGGCCAGAGACCCAGTACTTC,CASSPRDRGPETQYF
TRBV29-1,once,TRBJ1-2,NA,TGCAGCGCTATGGGACACGCTAACTATGGCTACACCTTC,CSAMGHANYGYTF
TRBV10-3,few,TRBJ2-7,TRBD1,TGTGCCATCAGTGACCTCAAGGGACAGGGGAGCTACGAGCAGTACTTC,CAISDLKGQGSYEQYF
TRBV2,NA,TRBJ2-7,TRBD2,TGTGCCAGCTGGGGCGGGGGGGCCTTCGAGCAGTACTTC,CASWGGGAFEQYF
TRBV18,NA,TRBJ1-4,NA,TGTGCCAGCTCACCCTCGCGACTGGCCCCACTGTTTTTT,CASSPSRLAPLFF
TRBV4-1,NA,TRBJ2-7,NA,TGCGCCAGCAGCCAAGATGCGAGCGGACTATCCTACGAGCAGTACTTC,CASSQDASGLSYEQYF
TRBV6-2/TRBV6-3,NA,TRBJ2-7,TRBD2,TGTGCCAGCAGGTACCTAGCGGCTTCCTCCTACGAGCAGTACTTC,CASRYLAASSYEQYF
TRBV5-1,NA,TRBJ1-1,TRBD1,TGCGCCAGCAGCCCGGGGACAGGGAACACTGAAGCTTTCTTT,CASSPGTGNTEAFF
TRBV5-6,NA,TRBJ1-6,TRBD1,TGTGCCAGCAGTTCCGACAGGGGGGGTAATTCACCCCTCCACTTT,CASSSDRGGNSPLHF
TRBV19,NA,TRBJ1-1,NA,TGTGCCAGTAGGAACCGGGAGTCCAACACTGAAGCTTTCTTT,CASRNRESNTEAFF
TRBV29-1,NA,TRBJ2-2,TRBD2,TGCAGCGTTGAAAGCGGGGCGAACACCGGGGAGCTGTTTTTT,CSVESGANTGELFF
TRBV18,once,TRBJ1-2,TRBD1,TGTGCCAGCTCACTCACAGGGGAATTGGGTGGCTACACCTTC,CASSLTGELGGYTF
TRBV6-5,NA,TRBJ1-1,NA,TGTGCCAGCAGAACAGGAGCGAACACTGAAGCTTTCTTT,CASRTGANTEAFF
TRBV27,NA,TRBJ1-2,NA,TGTGCCAGCAGTTTATTTTGGGGGGAGGCCAACTATGGCTACACCTTC,CASSLFWGEANYGYTF
TRBV6-5,NA,TRBJ1-1,NA,TGTGCCAGCAGTTACGGCACAGCGGAAACTGAAGCTTTCTTT,CASSYGTAETEAFF
TRBV2,NA,TRBJ2-5,TRBD1,TGTGCCAGCAGTGATGGGACAGCCCAAGAGACCCAGTACTTC,CASSDGTAQETQYF
TRBV15,once,TRBJ1-3,TRBD1,TGTGCCACCAGCAGAGGCGGACAGGCTGGAAACACCATATATTTT,CATSRGGQAGNTIYF
TRBV11-2,NA,TRBJ1-4,TRBD1,TGTGCCAGCAGCTTAACGGGACAGGGTTGGGAAAAACTGTTTTTT,CASSLTGQGWEKLFF
TRBV18,NA,TRBJ2-5,TRBD2,TGTGCCAGCTCACCTACTGGACTAGCGGGGATGGAGACCCAGTACTTC,CASSPTGLAGMETQYF
TRBV7-9,NA,TRBJ1-5,TRBD1,TGTGCCAGCAGCTTGGCTGGGACAGGATCCGCTAGCAATCAGCCCCAGCATTTT,CASSLAGTGSASNQPQHF
TRBV28,NA,TRBJ2-7,NA,TGTGCCAGCAGGACGACAGCGTCCTACGAGCAGTACTTC,CASRTTASYEQYF
TRBV7-8,NA,TRBJ2-7,NA,TGTGCCAGCAGCTTACACAGAGAAACCTACTACGAGCAGTACTTC,CASSLHRETYYEQYF
TRBV6-6,NA,TRBJ2-5,NA,TGTGCCAGCAGCCAAGGGGTGGAGACCCAGTACTTC,CASSQGVETQYF
TRBV20-1,NA,TRBJ2-7,TRBD2,TGCAGTGCTAGTTCGGGACTAGCGGACTCCTACGAGCAGTACTTC,CSASSGLADSYEQYF
TRBV12-3/TRBV12-4,NA,TRBJ2-3,TRBD1,TGTGCCAGCAGCACAGGGGCCGATACGCAGTATTTT,CASSTGADTQYF
TRBV4-2,NA,TRBJ2-1,NA,TGTGCCAGCAGCCAAGATTCTCTCCCACGAAGGGGATACAATGAGCAGTTCTTC,CASSQDSLPRRGYNEQFF
TRBV5-1,NA,TRBJ1-4,TRBD1,TGCGCCAGCAGCTTGGCTGGACAGGGTGGAGGTGAAAAACTGTTTTTT,CASSLAGQGGGEKLFF